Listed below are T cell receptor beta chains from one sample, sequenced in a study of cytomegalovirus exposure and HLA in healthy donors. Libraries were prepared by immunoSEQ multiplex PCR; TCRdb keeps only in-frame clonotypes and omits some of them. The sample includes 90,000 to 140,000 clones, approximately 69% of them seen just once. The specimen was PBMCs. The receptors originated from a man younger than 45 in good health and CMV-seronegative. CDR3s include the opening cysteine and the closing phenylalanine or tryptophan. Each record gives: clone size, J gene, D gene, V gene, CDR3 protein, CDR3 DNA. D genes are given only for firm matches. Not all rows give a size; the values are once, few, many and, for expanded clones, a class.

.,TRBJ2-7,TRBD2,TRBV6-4,CASSYGTSAYEQYF,TGTGCCAGCAGTTACGGGACTAGCGCCTACGAGCAGTACTTC
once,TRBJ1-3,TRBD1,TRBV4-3,CASSQGRGLGNTIYF,TGCGCCAGCAGCCAAGGAAGGGGGCTAGGGAACACCATATATTTT
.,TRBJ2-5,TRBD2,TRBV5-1,CASSLVAGVKQETQYF,TGCGCCAGCAGCTTGGTAGCGGGAGTAAAACAAGAGACCCAGTACTTC
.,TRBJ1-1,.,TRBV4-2,CASSGQHTEAFF,TGTGCCAGCTCAGGACAGCACACTGAAGCTTTCTTT
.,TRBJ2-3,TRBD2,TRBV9,CASSSTTSGGTDTQYF,TGTGCCAGCAGTTCAACTACTAGCGGGGGCACAGATACGCAGTATTTT
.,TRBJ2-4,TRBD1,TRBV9,CASSLGQPAKNIQYF,TGTGCCAGCAGCCTGGGACAGCCAGCCAAAAACATTCAGTACTTC
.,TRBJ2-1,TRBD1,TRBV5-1,CASSRRTGGDEQFF,TGCGCCAGCAGCAGAAGGACAGGGGGGGATGAGCAGTTCTTC
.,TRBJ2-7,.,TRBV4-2,CASSQTSTQGQYF,TGTGCCAGCAGCCAAACTTCCACACAGGGACAGTACTTC
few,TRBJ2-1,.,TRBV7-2,CASTVREPNNEQFF,TGTGCCAGCACCGTCAGGGAACCGAACAATGAGCAGTTCTTC
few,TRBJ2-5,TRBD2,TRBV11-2,CASSARLAGETQYF,TGTGCCAGCAGCGCCCGACTAGCGGGAGAGACCCAGTACTTC
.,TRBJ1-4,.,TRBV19,CASRWTGKGEKLFF,TGTGCCAGTAGATGGACGGGGAAGGGCGAAAAACTGTTTTTT
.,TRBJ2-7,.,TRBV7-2,CASSFTGSSSYEQYF,TGTGCCAGCAGCTTCACGGGTTCTTCCTCCTACGAGCAGTACTTC
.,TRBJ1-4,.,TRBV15,CATSSGSNNEKLFF,TGTGCCACCAGCAGTGGCAGTAACAATGAAAAACTGTTTTTT
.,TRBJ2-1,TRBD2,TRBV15,CATSRDLRVAGVRNEQFF,TGTGCCACCAGCAGAGATTTGAGAGTAGCGGGAGTACGGAATGAGCAGTTCTTC
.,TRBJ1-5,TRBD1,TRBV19,CASTRGQNRGNQPQHF,TGTGCCAGTACCCGGGGACAGAATCGTGGCAATCAGCCCCAGCATTTT
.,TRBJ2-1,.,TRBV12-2,CASRFREGAGNEQFF,TGTGCAAGTCGCTTCCGGGAGGGCGCTGGGAATGAGCAGTTCTTC
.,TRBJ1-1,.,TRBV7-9,CASSQKAGVNTEAFF,TGTGCCAGCAGCCAAAAGGCAGGGGTGAACACTGAAGCTTTCTTT
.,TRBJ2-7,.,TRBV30,CAWSPLHEQYF,TGTGCCTGGAGTCCCCTCCACGAGCAGTACTTC
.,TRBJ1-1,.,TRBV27,CASSPTPNTEAFF,TGTGCCAGCAGTCCAACACCGAACACTGAAGCTTTCTTT
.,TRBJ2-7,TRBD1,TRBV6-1,CASRNRGEQYF,TGTGCCAGCAGAAACAGGGGCGAGCAGTACTTC
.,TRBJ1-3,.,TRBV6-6,CASSYRTNSGNTIYF,TGTGCCAGCAGTTACAGGACTAACTCTGGAAACACCATATATTTT
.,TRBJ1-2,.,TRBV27,CASSFRVVNYGYTF,TGTGCCAGCAGTTTTCGGGTCGTTAACTATGGCTACACCTTC
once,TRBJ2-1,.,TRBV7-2,CASSLVGASAYSYNEQFF,TGTGCCAGCAGCTTAGTAGGTGCTAGCGCGTACTCCTACAATGAGCAGTTCTTC
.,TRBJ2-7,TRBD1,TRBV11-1,CASSLYSGGTGVNEQYF,TGTGCCAGCAGCTTATACTCTGGTGGGACAGGGGTCAACGAGCAGTACTTC
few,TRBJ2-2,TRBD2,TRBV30,CAWRAIPLSGGGRGELFF,TGTGCCTGGAGGGCCATACCCCTGAGCGGGGGTGGGAGAGGGGAGCTGTTTTTT
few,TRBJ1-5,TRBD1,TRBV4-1,CASSYTGVSNQPQHF,TGCGCCAGCAGTTACACAGGGGTTAGCAATCAGCCCCAGCATTTT
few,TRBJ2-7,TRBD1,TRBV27,CASSLSGGQGSSYEQYF,TGTGCCAGCAGTTTATCAGGGGGACAGGGGTCCTCCTACGAGCAGTACTTC
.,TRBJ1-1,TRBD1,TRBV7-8,CASSFSGTAYTEAFF,TGTGCCAGCAGCTTTTCCGGGACAGCATACACTGAAGCTTTCTTT
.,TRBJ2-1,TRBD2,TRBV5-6,CASTLTGTSGFGEQFF,TGTGCCAGCACCCTGACCGGGACTAGCGGGTTTGGTGAGCAGTTCTTC
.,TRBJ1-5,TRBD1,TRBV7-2,CASSQGAYSNQPQHF,TGTGCCAGCTCCCAGGGGGCTTATAGCAATCAGCCCCAGCATTTT
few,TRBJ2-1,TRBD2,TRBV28,CASRRRLAEYNEQFF,TGTGCCAGCAGACGGAGACTAGCGGAATACAATGAGCAGTTCTTC
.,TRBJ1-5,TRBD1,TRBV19,CASGTVYSNQPQHF,TGTGCCAGCGGGACAGTTTATAGCAATCAGCCCCAGCATTTT
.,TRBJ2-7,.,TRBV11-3,CASSLRARGFVNEQYF,TGTGCCAGCAGCTTACGGGCCCGGGGTTTTGTGAACGAGCAGTACTTC
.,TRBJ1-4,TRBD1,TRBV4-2,CASSHGDRDNEKLFF,TGTGCCAGCAGTCACGGGGACAGGGATAATGAAAAACTGTTTTTT
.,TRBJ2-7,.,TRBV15,CATSRVFGGEQYF,TGTGCCACCAGCAGAGTCTTCGGAGGCGAGCAGTACTTC
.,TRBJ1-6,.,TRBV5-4,CASSQGGRGYNSPLHF,TGTGCCAGCAGCCAAGGGGGTAGAGGGTATAATTCACCCCTCCACTTT
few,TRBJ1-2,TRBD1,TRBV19,CASSATGGGGYTF,TGTGCCAGTAGTGCAACAGGGGGCGGTGGCTACACCTTC
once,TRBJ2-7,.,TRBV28,CASSLLAQYEQYF,TGTGCCAGCAGTCTACTAGCACAATACGAGCAGTACTTC
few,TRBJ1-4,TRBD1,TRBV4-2,CASSPGTGMAEKLFF,TGTGCCAGCAGCCCCGGGACAGGGATGGCTGAAAAACTGTTTTTT
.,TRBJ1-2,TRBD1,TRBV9,CASSVEPVPGTGDYGYTF,TGTGCCAGCAGCGTAGAGCCAGTCCCTGGGACAGGGGACTATGGCTACACCTTC
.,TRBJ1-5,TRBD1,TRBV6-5,CASTPDRAGNQPQHF,TGTGCCAGCACCCCGGACAGGGCGGGCAATCAGCCCCAGCATTTT
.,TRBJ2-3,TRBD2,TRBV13,CASNRRLAASTDTQYF,TGTGCCAGCAACAGACGCCTAGCGGCTAGCACAGATACGCAGTATTTT
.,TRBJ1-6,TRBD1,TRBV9,CASSGGQGDSPLHF,TGTGCCAGCAGCGGCGGACAGGGAGATTCACCCCTCCACTTT
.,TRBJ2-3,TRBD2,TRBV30,CAWSVGGLAGTDTQYF,TGTGCCTGGAGTGTAGGAGGACTAGCGGGAACGGATACGCAGTATTTT
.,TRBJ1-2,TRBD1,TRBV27,CASSSAGTGFYGYTF,TGTGCCAGCAGTTCCGCCGGGACAGGATTCTATGGCTACACCTTC
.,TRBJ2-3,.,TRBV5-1,CASSFGQLTDTQYF,TGCGCCAGCAGCTTCGGACAGCTCACAGATACGCAGTATTTT
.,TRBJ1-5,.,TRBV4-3,CASSQTSIGVAQPQHF,TGCGCCAGCAGTCAAACCTCCATAGGGGTGGCTCAGCCCCAGCATTTT
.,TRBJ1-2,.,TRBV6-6,CASSYGHRYGYTF,TGTGCCAGCAGTTACGGGCACCGCTATGGCTACACCTTC
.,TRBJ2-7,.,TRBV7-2,CASSLKGAPYEQYF,TGTGCCAGCAGCTTAAAAGGGGCCCCCTACGAGCAGTACTTC